What follows are 19 T cell receptor beta chains derived from one specimen sequenced in a study of blood T cell repertoires in COVID-19. The table came from immunoSEQ multiplex PCR; TCRdb's copy has only in-frame clones and leaves some out. Among approximately 210,000 clones listed, 75% to 90% were seen once. Sequencing was done on a sample of peripheral blood. Source of these receptors: a human donor in a cohort sampled during active COVID-19.

There are a few counts of this clone. The rearrangement joins TRBV3-1 (or the pseudogene TRBV3-2) to TRBJ2-7; unclear D gene. The germline CDR1 and CDR2 sequences are LGHDT and YNNKEL (reference sequence). Trimming left V 0 bases short and J 4 bases short, with 7 bases between. The CDR3 totals 13 residues. DNA for the CDR3: TGTGCCAGCAGCCAAGATATCAGATACGAGCAGTACTTC. Its translation is CASSQDIRYEQYF.

The chain links TRBV14 to TRBJ2-6; the D is unclear. With 1 base removed from V and 0 bases from J, the gap between germline ends came to 7 bases. Looked up from germline, CDR1 is SGHDN and CDR2 is FVKESK. The CDR3 has 16 residues. CDR3 DNA sequence: TGTGCCAGCAGCCAAGTTAAGAGCTCTGGGGCCAACGTCCTGACTTTC. It is translated as CASSQVKSSGANVLTF.

This chain connects TRBV6-4 to TRBJ1-5; tentative D call: TRBD1 (5 bases). There are 14 residues in the CDR3. The germline V and J ends were trimmed by 10 bases and 2 bases, with 15 bases remaining between them. Germline assignment: CDR1 MRHNA and CDR2 SNTAGT. The CDR3 is CATPTWGGNQPQHF. CDR3 sequence (DNA): TGTGCCACCCCGACCTGGGGCGGCAATCAGCCCCAGCATTTT.

The chain couples TRBV18 to TRBJ1-6; maybe TRBD1 (5 bases). Germline values: CDR1 KGHSH, CDR2 LQKENI. V lost 2 bases and J lost 6, with 11 bases in between. The CDR3 sequence is 15 residues long. This chain's CDR3 is CASSPGAGSNSPLHF. The CDR3 nucleotides read TGTGCCAGCTCACCAGGGGCAGGTTCTAATTCACCCCTCCACTTT.

V is TRBV18 and J is TRBJ2-3; 13 nucleotides align to TRBD2. Losses at the gene ends were 3 bases for V and 4 bases for J; bases not matched to a gene: 4. Per the germline V gene, CDR1 is KGHSH and CDR2 is LQKENI. This CDR3 has 16 amino acids. The CDR3 DNA sequence: TGTGCCAGCTCACCCGGACTAGCGGGAGTAGCAGATACGCAGTATTTT. Its protein is CASSPGLAGVADTQYF.

This sequence joins TRBV3-1 (or the pseudogene TRBV3-2) and TRBJ2-5; a possible D gene is TRBD1 (6 bases). CDR1 LGHDT and CDR2 YNNKEL come from the germline V gene (reference sequence). Trimming cost V 7 bases and J 1 base, with 16 bases left between them. The CDR3 runs to 15 residues. CDR3 residues: CASTKGVAFQETQYF. The CDR3 bases are TGTGCCAGCACCAAGGGGGTAGCCTTCCAAGAGACCCAGTACTTC.

As regards this clone: This CDR3 is also generated by other DNA sequences in the sample. The rearrangement uses TRBV5-1 and TRBJ2-3; D unresolved. Trimming removed 5 bases at V and 0 bases at J, with 4 bases between. The CDR3 covers 12 residues. Germline V gene data show CDR1 as SGHRS and CDR2 as YFSETQ. The chain's CDR3 is CASSPSTDTQYF. CDR3 DNA: TGCGCCAGCAGTCCTAGCACAGATACGCAGTATTTT. Full variable domain (missing parts from reference TRBV5-1 and TRBJ2-3): KAGVTQTPRYLIKTRGQQVTLSCSPISGHRSVSWYQQTPGQGLQFLFEYFSETQRNKGNFPGRFSGRQFSNSRSEMNVSTLELGDSALYLCASSPSTDTQYFGPGTRLTVL.

As to this clone: This sequence is one base from a far larger clone and is likely a read error. The chain has TRBV28 and TRBJ2-7; D not resolved. Trimming removed 1 base at V and 3 bases at J, with 4 bases between. Germline V lookup: CDR1 MDHEN, CDR2 SYDVKM. This CDR3 region has 12 residues. The CDR3 nucleotides read TGTGCCAGCAGTTTATACGGCTACGAGCAGTACTTC. Translation: CASSLYGYEQYF. Looking up the rest from reference TRBV28 and TRBJ2-7 gives the full variable domain: DVKVTQSSRYLVKRTGEKVFLECVQDMDHENMFWYRQDPGLGLRLIYFSYDVKMKEKGDIPEGYSVSREKKERFSLILESASTNQTSMYLCASSLYGYEQYFGPGTRLTVT.

The genes are TRBV7-2 and TRBJ2-7, with 7 bases lining up with TRBD2. J was trimmed by 7 bases and V by 5 bases; bases with no gene match: 8. CDR1 and CDR2 from the germline V gene are SGHTA and FQGNSA. This CDR3 has 13 residues. CDR3 sequence: CASSRDYPLEQYF. The CDR3 nucleotides read TGTGCCAGCAGCCGGGACTACCCCCTGGAGCAGTACTTC.

The CDR3 nucleotides are TGTGCCAGCAGTTTCTATACTAGCGGCACAGATACGCAGTATTTT. Its translation is CASSFYTSGTDTQYF. This chain uses TRBV28 with TRBJ2-3; 7 positions agree with TRBD2. This CDR3 comprises 15 residues. The ends lost 3 bases at V and 1 base at J; junction bases unmatched: 4. Germline CDR1 reads MDHEN; CDR2 reads SYDVKM. Looking up the rest from reference TRBV28 and TRBJ2-3 gives the full variable domain: DVKVTQSSRYLVKRTGEKVFLECVQDMDHENMFWYRQDPGLGLRLIYFSYDVKMKEKGDIPEGYSVSREKKERFSLILESASTNQTSMYLCASSFYTSGTDTQYFGPGTRLTVL.

The chain recombines TRBV5-5 with TRBJ2-7; D is unclear. Looked up from germline, CDR1 is SGHKS and CDR2 is YYEKEE (reference sequence). V shed 4 bases and J shed 2 bases, with 16 bases lying between them. This CDR3 is 15 amino acids long. CDR3 nucleotide sequence: TGTGCCAGCAGCCCCGAGGCGGAAAGGACCTACGAGCAGTACTTC. Its translation: CASSPEAERTYEQYF.

This clone came up a few times. This rearrangement joins TRBV9 to TRBJ1-1, with no clear D. Per germline, CDR1 SGDLS and CDR2 YYNGEE. V was shortened by 0 bases and J by 4 bases, with 13 bases between the two germline ends. This CDR3 is 15 amino acids long. The CDR3 coding sequence is TGTGCCAGCAGCGTAGGGGTCTATGGACTCACTGAAGCTTTCTTT. Translated: CASSVGVYGLTEAFF. Looking up the rest from reference TRBV9 and TRBJ1-1 gives the full variable domain: DSGVTQTPKHLITATGQRVTLRCSPRSGDLSVYWYQQSLDQGLQFLIQYYNGEERAKGNILERFSAQQFPDLHSELNLSSLELGDSALYFCASSVGVYGLTEAFFGQGTRLTVV.

Concerning this clone: The same CDR3 also results from other DNA sequences found in this sample. The chain is built from TRBV28 and TRBJ1-1; the D is unclear. There are 13 residues in the CDR3. V gave up 6 bases and J gave up 2 bases, with 10 bases separating them. Germline-derived CDR1 and CDR2 are MDHEN and SYDVKM. CDR3 sequence reads: CASSPDTNTEAFF. CDR3 nucleotide sequence: TGTGCCAGCAGCCCCGACACTAACACTGAAGCTTTCTTT.

The rearrangement joins TRBV10-3 to TRBJ2-1, with D uncertain. The CDR3 has 15 amino acids. Germline V gene lookup returns CDR1 ENHRY and CDR2 SYGVKD. V lost 1 base, J lost 0 bases, and 7 bases lay in between. The CDR3 DNA is TGTGCCATCAGTGAGTACAGTAGCTCCTACAATGAGCAGTTCTTC. As protein: CAISEYSSSYNEQFF.

This rearrangement joins TRBV18 to TRBJ2-7; no clear D gene. This CDR3 region has 16 residues. Looked up from germline, CDR1 is KGHSH and CDR2 is LQKENI. The V gene lost 1 base and the J gene lost 2 bases, with 15 bases spanning the gap. CDR3 protein: CASSPRSRGFTYEQYF. CDR3 in DNA: TGTGCCAGCTCACCACGTTCCAGAGGCTTTACCTACGAGCAGTACTTC.

The V gene is TRBV20-1, the J gene TRBJ2-3; weak D call: TRBD2 (5 bases). Trimming removed 5 bases from V and 7 bases from J, with 10 bases in between. The CDR3 spans 11 residues. Germline-derived CDR1 and CDR2 are DFQATT and SNEGSKA (reference sequence). This CDR3 is CSADASNTQYF. CDR3 coding DNA: TGCAGTGCTGATGCTAGCAATACGCAGTATTTT.

CDR3 sequence reads: CASSTDREGWDEQFF. The CDR3 DNA reads TGTGCCAGCAGTACCGACCGGGAGGGATGGGATGAGCAGTTCTTC. The V and J genes are TRBV28 and TRBJ2-1, with TRBD2 matching over 8 bases. Losses at the gene ends were 5 bases for V and 8 bases for J; bases not matched to a gene: 11. Germline V CDR1 and CDR2: MDHEN, SYDVKM. The CDR3 runs 15 residues.

This clone was recorded only once. The chain couples TRBV19 to TRBJ2-2; D perhaps matches TRBD2 (5 bases). The CDR3 totals 16 residues. V shed 6 bases and J shed 0 bases, with 14 bases lying between them. CDR1 is LNHDA and CDR2 is SQIVND in the germline V gene (reference sequence). The CDR3 sequence: CASSPGLFANTGELFF. The CDR3 DNA sequence: TGTGCCAGTAGCCCAGGACTTTTCGCGAACACCGGGGAGCTGTTTTTT.

The chain couples TRBV4-3 to TRBJ1-6; the match to TRBD1 covers 11 bases. V was clipped by 4 bases and J by 6 bases; unmatched bases: 5. Germline values: CDR1 LGHNA, CDR2 YSLEER. CDR3 length: 16 residues. CDR3 loop: CASSLSGTGGNSPLHF. As DNA, the CDR3 is TGCGCCAGCAGCCTTTCCGGGACAGGGGGTAATTCACCCCTCCACTTT.